This T cell receptor (beta chain) was recorded in a study of radiotherapy plus CTLA-4 blockade in lung cancer. Findings and limits, study-wide: Response was reportedly best predicted by early blood T cell clone dynamics, with interferon-beta.

Some clones are missing from TCRdb's copy, which holds only in-frame ones; the method was immunoSEQ multiplex PCR. The sample lists tens of thousands of clones, approximately 80% seen once, with just over 14% in the top ten. Of note for this clone: Antigen unknown.

The ends lost 6 bases at V and 4 bases at J; junction bases unmatched: 9. This CDR3 has 15 amino acids. CDR1 is SNHLY and CDR2 is FYNNEI in the germline V gene. The rearrangement links TRBV2 to TRBJ2-3; 8 bases fit TRBD1. The sequencing here drew on peripheral blood, taken from a patient treated with radiotherapy plus ipilimumab. The TCR comes from a human donor with non-small cell lung cancer that progressed on radiotherapy plus ipilimumab. CDR3: CASSPRQGMADTQYF. CDR3 nucleotide sequence: TGTGCCAGCAGCCCCCGACAGGGGATGGCAGATACGCAGTATTTT.